The 31 T cell receptor beta chains reported below all come from one sample, sequenced in a study of shared clonotypes between healthy human individuals. Method: immunoSEQ multiplex PCR; TCRdb's copy keeps in-frame clones and lacks some. Among a few million clones listed, approximately 90% were seen once. Sequencing was performed on naive CD4+ T cells sorted from blood. As for subset: CD45RA+ positively selected. The receptors derive from a man between 18 and 29 years old in good health.

This clone was seen a handful of times. The chain joins TRBV5-4 to TRBJ2-7, with D uncertain. Germline V gives CDR1 SGHNT, CDR2 YYREEE (reference sequence). The CDR3 has 10 amino acids. V lost 6 bases to trimming and J lost 7 bases, with 8 bases between them. CDR3 nucleotides: TGTGCCAGCATCACGGCAGAGCAGTACTTC. It translates to CASITAEQYF.

The chain is built from TRBV12-5 and TRBJ2-5, with 10 positions matching TRBD2. The V gene's germline CDR1 is LGHNT and CDR2 FRNRAP. The CDR3 contains 19 residues. The V gene end was trimmed by 0 bases and the J gene end by 5 bases; junction bases not matched to a gene: 15. This chain's CDR3 is CASGLVRLAGIPQRETQYF. DNA for the CDR3: TGTGCTAGTGGTTTGGTTAGACTAGCGGGCATCCCCCAAAGGGAGACCCAGTACTTC.

The V gene is TRBV6-1, the J gene TRBJ2-3, with 10 bases aligning to TRBD2. CDR1 MNHNS and CDR2 SASEGT come from the germline V gene. V lost 4 bases to trimming and J lost 4 bases; unmatched junction nucleotides: 5. The CDR3 is 15 residues long. The chain's CDR3 is CASSVLAGGADTQYF. CDR3 nucleotide sequence: TGTGCCAGCAGTGTTTTAGCGGGAGGAGCAGATACGCAGTATTTT.

Concerning this clone: Other nucleotide sequences in the sample specify the same CDR3. This chain connects TRBV2 to TRBJ2-7, with D uncertain. CDR1 is SNHLY and CDR2 is FYNNEI in the germline V gene. V was shortened by 8 bases and J by 4 bases, with 3 bases between the two germline ends. This CDR3 is built from 9 residues. The CDR3 here is CASGYEQYF. The CDR3 nucleotides read TGTGCCAGCGGATACGAGCAGTACTTC.

This clone showed up just once. The rearrangement joins TRBV6-6 to TRBJ2-7; D remains ambiguous. Germline V gene lookup returns CDR1 MNHNY and CDR2 SVGAGI (reference sequence). Trimming stripped 5 bases from V and 2 bases from J, with 13 bases between. The CDR3 is 14 residues long. The CDR3 sequence is CASSALFAAYEQYF. The CDR3 bases are TGTGCCAGCAGTGCCCTTTTTGCCGCCTACGAGCAGTACTTC.

The V call is TRBV5-4, the J call TRBJ2-5, with D perhaps matching TRBD1 or TRBD2 (7 bases each). Per the germline V gene, CDR1 is SGHNT and CDR2 is YYREEE (reference sequence). V lost 4 bases and J 1 base, leaving 17 bases between the germline ends. CDR3 length: 16 amino acids. This chain's CDR3 is CASSPGGQLVQETQYF. CDR3 DNA: TGTGCCAGCAGCCCGGGGGGACAGCTAGTCCAAGAGACCCAGTACTTC.

This clone was observed a single time. This chain connects TRBV27 to TRBJ1-1, with TRBD1 as a possible D gene (6 bases). This CDR3 has 15 amino acids. From germline, CDR1 is MNHEY and CDR2 SMNVEV (reference sequence). Trimming left V 5 bases short and J 2 bases short, with 15 bases between. CDR3 protein: CASSPRGAANTEAFF. CDR3 nucleotides: TGTGCCAGCAGTCCCCGGGGGGCAGCTAACACTGAAGCTTTCTTT.

Only one count was recorded for this clone. The chain has TRBV19 and TRBJ2-7, with D possibly being TRBD1 or TRBD2 (5 bases each). Per the germline V gene, CDR1 is LNHDA and CDR2 is SQIVND (reference sequence). The ends were cut back, 5 bases at V and 6 bases at J, with 17 bases in the middle. The CDR3 has 14 amino acids. In DNA form, the CDR3 reads TGTGCCAGTAGTTTGGGACCGCCGGCGGGCGAGCAGTACTTC. It is translated as CASSLGPPAGEQYF.

This rearrangement joins TRBV7-9 to TRBJ2-7; D tentatively fits TRBD1 or TRBD2 (6 bases each). Germline-derived CDR1 and CDR2 are SEHNR and FQNEAQ (reference sequence). V shed 0 bases and J shed 3 bases, with 15 bases lying between them. This CDR3 spans 16 amino acids. CDR3: CASSLAGGTPGYEQYF. CDR3 nucleotide sequence: TGTGCCAGCAGCTTAGCGGGCGGGACACCAGGCTACGAGCAGTACTTC.

The chain is built from TRBV19 and TRBJ1-5; perhaps TRBD1 as D (5 bases). CDR1 is LNHDA and CDR2 is SQIVND in the germline V gene (reference sequence). This CDR3 has 15 amino acids. Trimming shortened V by 9 bases and J by 4 bases, and 19 bases separated the two germline ends. The CDR3 spells CASGRGELLNQPQHF. The DNA for the CDR3 is TGTGCCAGCGGGAGAGGGGAGTTACTTAATCAGCCCCAGCATTTT.

The rearrangement joins TRBV27 to TRBJ2-2; 7 bases map to TRBD2. The CDR3 runs 15 residues. Germline trimming cut 7 bases from V and 1 base from J; bases unmatched to any gene: 6. Germline V CDR1 and CDR2: MNHEY, SMNVEV (reference sequence). CDR3 amino acids: CASKSPGGNTGELFF. The CDR3 DNA is TGTGCCAGCAAAAGCCCGGGGGGGAACACCGGGGAGCTGTTTTTT.

The chain uses TRBV27 and TRBJ2-1; 7 bases are a match to TRBD2. Germline V lookup: CDR1 MNHEY, CDR2 SMNVEV (reference sequence). CDR3 length: 16 amino acids. V was clipped by 3 bases and J by 7 bases; unmatched bases: 12. CDR3 in DNA: TGTGCCAGCAGTTTCGAGCTGACTAGCCCGAAGAATGAGCAGTTCTTC. Its translation: CASSFELTSPKNEQFF.

Concerning this clone: The same CDR3 also results from other DNA sequences found in this sample. This sequence joins TRBV6-6 and TRBJ2-7; 10 positions agree with TRBD2. Germline-derived CDR1 and CDR2 are MNHNY and SVGAGI (reference sequence). With V trimmed by 4 bases and J by 1 base, 1 base remained unmatched. The CDR3 has 14 residues. CDR3 protein: CASSLTSGSYEQYF. DNA of the CDR3: TGTGCCAGCAGTTTGACTAGCGGGTCCTACGAGCAGTACTTC.

CDR3 bases: TGTGCCAGCAGTTCCAGGGGGCTCTATGGCTACACCTTC. It yields the protein CASSSRGLYGYTF. The V and J genes are TRBV27 and TRBJ1-2, with TRBD1 matching 8 bases. J lost 4 bases, V lost 4 bases, and 2 bases had no gene match. CDR3 length: 13 residues. Germline loops: CDR1 MNHEY, CDR2 SMNVEV (reference sequence).

The chain recombines TRBV7-8 with TRBJ2-3; TRBD2 matches at 10 bases. J was trimmed by 6 bases and V by 8 bases; bases with no gene match: 14. The CDR3 runs 16 residues. CDR1 SGHVS and CDR2 FQNEAQ come from the germline V gene. This CDR3 reads CASGGLSASGSDTQYF. For the CDR3, the DNA is TGTGCCAGCGGGGGACTTTCGGCTAGCGGGAGTGATACGCAGTATTTT.

CDR3 DNA: TGTGCCAGTTGGGGGATTACGCAGTACTTC. It is translated as CASWGITQYF. V usage is TRBV6-1 and J usage is TRBJ2-7; perhaps D is TRBD1 or TRBD2 (5 bases each). This CDR3 contains 10 residues. Germline loops: CDR1 MNHNS, CDR2 SASEGT. V lost 9 bases, J lost 9 bases, and 12 bases lay in between.

In this sample, this clone turned up once. This rearrangement joins TRBV10-3 to TRBJ1-3; D call uncertain. The germline CDR1 and CDR2 sequences are ENHRY and SYGVKD. V lost 4 bases and J lost 0, with 13 bases in between. The CDR3 has 16 residues. The CDR3 loop is CAISGSGPSSGNTIYF. CDR3 in DNA: TGTGCCATCAGTGGAAGTGGTCCGAGCTCTGGAAACACCATATATTTT.

This rearrangement joins TRBV7-9 to TRBJ2-3; tentative D call: TRBD1 (6 bases). CDR3 length: 15 amino acids. The germline gives CDR1 SEHNR, CDR2 FQNEAQ (reference sequence). Trimming shortened V by 4 bases and J by 4 bases, and 15 bases separated the two germline ends. CDR3 DNA sequence: TGTGCCAGCAGCTCAGGGGCCGCTTCGTCAGATACGCAGTATTTT. Translating gives CASSSGAASSDTQYF.

The rearrangement uses TRBV18 and TRBJ2-1, with 12 bases identical to TRBD2. CDR3 length equals 16 residues. The V gene end was trimmed by 2 bases and the J gene end by 8 bases; junction bases not matched to a gene: 7. Germline V gives CDR1 KGHSH, CDR2 LQKENI. CDR3 sequence (DNA): TGTGCCAGCTCACCAAGCGGCCTAGCGGGAGGGCATGAGCAGTTCTTC. It yields the protein CASSPSGLAGGHEQFF.

This chain connects TRBV6-5 to TRBJ2-5; D ambiguous. V was shortened by 0 bases and J by 4 bases, with 15 bases between the two germline ends. The CDR3 has 16 amino acids. Germline V lookup: CDR1 MNHEY, CDR2 SVGAGI. CDR3 in DNA: TGTGCCAGCAGTTACTCTACCGCGGATCTCGGAGAGACCCAGTACTTC. This translates into CASSYSTADLGETQYF.

V and J are TRBV5-1 and TRBJ1-2; tentative D call: TRBD1 (5 bases). The germline V and J ends were trimmed by 2 bases and 5 bases, with 16 bases remaining between them. In germline, CDR1 is SGHRS, CDR2 YFSETQ. This CDR3 region has 15 residues. Here the CDR3 reads CASSLGTSAIYGYTF. The CDR3 DNA is TGCGCCAGCAGCTTAGGGACGTCGGCGATATATGGCTACACCTTC.

About this clone itself: Additional DNA sequences in this sample encode the identical CDR3. V usage is TRBV11-2 and J usage is TRBJ1-1, with 7 positions matching TRBD1. There are 14 residues in the CDR3. Trimming cost V 4 bases and J 1 base; bases outside gene matches: 3. Germline V lookup: CDR1 SGHAT, CDR2 FQNNGV. Here the CDR3 DNA reads TGTGCCAGCAGCTCTCGACAGGGGAACACTGAAGCTTTCTTT. Translation gives CASSSRQGNTEAFF.

This chain uses TRBV10-3 with TRBJ1-2; D gene ambiguous. Trimming took 2 bases from V and 8 from J, leaving 18 bases between them. The length of the CDR3 is 15 residues. The germline V gene has CDR1 ENHRY and CDR2 SYGVKD. CDR3 sequence reads: CAISEPPTEALGYTF. CDR3 nucleotide sequence: TGTGCCATCAGTGAGCCGCCTACAGAGGCCCTGGGCTACACCTTC.

This rearrangement joins TRBV7-6 to TRBJ2-3; 10 nucleotides match TRBD2. The V gene's germline CDR1 is SGHVS and CDR2 FNYEAQ. V was pared by 5 bases and J by 2 bases, with 4 bases of the junction left unmatched. The CDR3 consists of 15 residues. CDR3 sequence (DNA): TGTGCCAGCAGCCGTAGCGGGGGGCCCACAGATACGCAGTATTTT. Translation: CASSRSGGPTDTQYF.

The V gene is TRBV5-4, the J gene TRBJ2-3; possible D gene TRBD2, 6 bases. The CDR3 totals 16 residues. Per the germline V gene, CDR1 is SGHNT and CDR2 is YYREEE (reference sequence). The germline V and J ends were trimmed by 2 bases and 2 bases, with 15 bases remaining between them. This CDR3 is CASSFARLATTDTQYF. CDR3 DNA: TGTGCCAGCAGCTTTGCCCGGCTAGCGACCACAGATACGCAGTATTTT.

V gene TRBV9 combines with J gene TRBJ1-5, with D perhaps TRBD1 (5 bases). The CDR3 covers 13 residues. The germline gives CDR1 SGDLS, CDR2 YYNGEE. V lost 0 bases to trimming and J lost 9 bases, with 10 bases between them. The CDR3 reads CASSVGNGGPQHF. CDR3 DNA: TGTGCCAGCAGCGTAGGAAACGGGGGGCCCCAGCATTTT.

CDR3 region: CASSPRGATNEKLFF. Written as DNA, the CDR3 is TGTGCCAGCAGCCCAAGGGGGGCAACTAATGAAAAACTGTTTTTT. The J gene is TRBJ1-4, the V gene TRBV27, with TRBD1 as a possible D gene (6 bases). Trimming removed 6 bases from V and 0 bases from J, with 11 bases in between. The CDR3 length is 15 residues. CDR1 and CDR2 from the germline V gene are MNHEY and SMNVEV (reference sequence).

This clone showed up just once. This chain connects TRBV10-2 to TRBJ1-5, with 7 positions matching TRBD1. The trim removed 3 bases at V and 4 bases at J, leaving 9 bases unmatched. The germline gives CDR1 WSHSY, CDR2 SAAADI. CDR3 size: 16 residues. DNA for the CDR3: TGCGCCAGCAGTGAATACGGGACAGAGCGAAATCAGCCCCAGCATTTT. It encodes CASSEYGTERNQPQHF.

This clone was observed a handful of times. This sequence joins TRBV6-6 and TRBJ1-3; D gene unclear. Germline CDR1 reads MNHNY; CDR2 reads SVGAGI (reference sequence). The CDR3 length is 14 residues. V was clipped by 2 bases and J by 0 bases, with 5 bases between them. In nucleotides, the CDR3 is TGTGCCAGCAGTTACCTCGGCTCTGGAAACACCATATATTTT. Residues: CASSYLGSGNTIYF.

The chain employs TRBV2 and TRBJ2-7, with 7 bases matching TRBD1. With 2 bases clipped from V and 6 bases from J, the junction kept 7 bases outside the gene matches. Germline V lookup: CDR1 SNHLY, CDR2 FYNNEI. The CDR3 runs 14 residues. The CDR3 protein is CASSEQGEGTEQYF. In DNA form, the CDR3 reads TGTGCCAGCAGTGAACAGGGGGAAGGAACCGAGCAGTACTTC.

About this clone: Other DNA variants within this sample encode the same CDR3. This sequence joins TRBV10-3 and TRBJ2-3; no definite D call. From germline, CDR1 is ENHRY and CDR2 SYGVKD. The CDR3 is 13 amino acids. V lost 4 bases to trimming and J lost 2 bases, with 7 bases between them. CDR3 in DNA: TGTGCCATCAGTGGGCAGATCACAGATACGCAGTATTTT. Its protein product is CAISGQITDTQYF.